This entry lists 22 T cell receptor beta chains sequenced from one sample in a study of blood T cell repertoires in COVID-19 (dated by TCRdb to between 2020 and 2021). The method behind the library was the immunoSEQ multiplex PCR assay. TCRdb limited this immuneACCESS table to in-frame rearrangements with V and J called. A share of clones is missing; checked studies link under half to unresolved V genes, and the rest is unexplained. For this sample the table gives 300,000 to 400,000 clones, of which approximately 86% were detected only once. The biggest ten clones account for around 7.4% of the sample. Sequencing input: peripheral blood. Receptor source: a woman aged 60-70 years with COVID-19, enrolled during active disease.

This sequence joins TRBV10-3 and TRBJ1-5; TRBD1 agrees at 10 bases. The CDR3 consists of 15 residues. Germline CDR1 and CDR2: ENHRY and SYGVKD. V lost 3 bases and J lost 5; bases outside the gene matches: 4. Here the CDR3 DNA reads TGTGCCATCAGTGACGACAGGGGGCTGTATCAGCCCCAGCATTTT. Translating gives CAISDDRGLYQPQHF.

The chain joins TRBV11-2 to TRBJ1-4; D ambiguous. This CDR3 contains 13 residues. Trimming stripped 1 base from V and 8 bases from J, with 8 bases between. CDR1 and CDR2 from the germline V gene are SGHAT and FQNNGV. The CDR3 DNA reads TGTGCCAGCAGCTTAGGCGGATTCGAAAAACTGTTTTTT. As protein: CASSLGGFEKLFF.

This clone was found a few times. CDR3 in DNA: TGTGCCAGCAGCGAGGGGCCTCTAGCGGGAGGCACAGATACGCAGTATTTT. This codes for CASSEGPLAGGTDTQYF. The gene calls are TRBV9 and TRBJ2-3; 10 bases are a match to TRBD2. Looked up from germline, CDR1 is SGDLS and CDR2 is YYNGEE. V lost 3 bases to trimming and J lost 1 base; unmatched junction nucleotides: 8. This CDR3 has 17 amino acids. The complete variable domain, with remaining parts taken from reference TRBV9 and TRBJ2-3, reads DSGVTQTPKHLITATGQRVTLRCSPRSGDLSVYWYQQSLDQGLQFLIQYYNGEERAKGNILERFSAQQFPDLHSELNLSSLELGDSALYFCASSEGPLAGGTDTQYFGPGTRLTVL.

This sequence joins TRBV5-4 and TRBJ1-6; possibly TRBD1 for D (6 bases). This CDR3 region has 14 residues. The germline V gene has CDR1 SGHNT and CDR2 YYREEE (reference sequence). Trimming pared 1 base from V and 5 bases from J, leaving 7 bases between. CDR3 nucleotides: TGTGCCAGCAGCTTGAACAGGGATAATTCACCCCTCCACTTT. Protein: CASSLNRDNSPLHF.

The J gene is TRBJ2-3, the V gene TRBV5-1; 9 nucleotides line up with TRBD1. The CDR3 totals 15 residues. V shed 4 bases and J 2 bases; nucleotides not matched to a gene: 5. The germline V gene encodes CDR1 SGHRS and CDR2 YFSETQ. CDR3 region: CASSPGTGYTDTQYF. In DNA, the CDR3 is TGCGCCAGCAGCCCGGGGACAGGGTACACAGATACGCAGTATTTT.

The chain is built from TRBV18 and TRBJ1-1, with TRBD1 as a possible D gene (5 bases). The germline V gene encodes CDR1 KGHSH and CDR2 LQKENI. The CDR3 is 15 amino acids. Trimming cost V 4 bases and J 1 base, with 13 bases left between them. Here the CDR3 reads CASSQSVTENTEAFF. The CDR3 coding sequence is TGTGCCAGCTCACAGTCTGTGACAGAGAACACTGAAGCTTTCTTT.

The DNA for the CDR3 is TGTGCCAGCAGTTGGGGAGGGGAAAACTATGGCTACACCTTC. This sequence encodes CASSWGGENYGYTF. The rearrangement links TRBV6-5 to TRBJ1-2; tentative D call: TRBD1 (5 bases). V lost 4 bases and J lost 2, with 11 bases in between. This CDR3 region has 14 residues. CDR1 is MNHEY, CDR2 SVGAGI, per germline.

V is TRBV18 and J is TRBJ1-6; 8 bases align to TRBD1. The V gene end was trimmed by 6 bases and the J gene end by 7 bases; junction bases not matched to a gene: 11. The length of the CDR3 is 16 residues. Per the germline V gene, CDR1 is KGHSH and CDR2 is LQKENI. CDR3 DNA sequence: TGTGCCAGCTCGCATACCCCAGGGGGCAGGAATTCACCCCTCCACTTT. Its protein is CASSHTPGGRNSPLHF.

This chain uses TRBV5-1 with TRBJ2-5; D gene uncertain. The CDR3 covers 13 residues. V dropped 1 base and J dropped 3 bases, with 7 bases sitting between them. CDR1 SGHRS and CDR2 YFSETQ come from the germline V gene. The CDR3 region has the DNA TGCGCCAGCAGCTTGTATACTAAAGAGACCCAGTACTTC. Encoded protein: CASSLYTKETQYF.

The chain links TRBV7-2 to TRBJ1-5; D is uncertain. V was cut by 2 bases and J by 1 base, with 9 bases left in between. This CDR3 has 15 amino acids. Per the germline V gene, CDR1 is SGHTA and CDR2 is FQGNSA. The CDR3 nucleotides read TGTGCCAGCAGCTTACGCGGGGTGAGCAATCAGCCCCAGCATTTT. It is translated as CASSLRGVSNQPQHF.

The rearrangement links TRBV11-3 to TRBJ1-4; 7 bases agree with TRBD1. Germline V gene lookup returns CDR1 SGHNT and CDR2 YENEEA. The CDR3 length is 13 residues. V lost 6 bases, J lost 4 bases, and 2 bases stayed unmatched. The CDR3 here is CASSRGLNEKLFF. In DNA form, the CDR3 reads TGTGCCAGCAGTAGGGGGCTTAATGAAAAACTGTTTTTT. The full variable domain, completed using reference TRBV11-3 and TRBJ1-4, is EAGVVQSPRYKIIEKKQPVAFWCNPISGHNTLYWYLQNLGQGPELLIRYENEEAVDDSQLPKDRFSAERLKGVDSTLKIQPAELGDSAVYLCASSRGLNEKLFFGSGTQLSVL.

The genes are TRBV27 and TRBJ2-3, with unresolved D. CDR3 length equals 15 residues. Trimming took 5 bases from V and 1 from J, leaving 13 bases between them. Germline CDR1 MNHEY, CDR2 SMNVEV (reference sequence). Here the CDR3 reads CASSALPRRTDTQYF. The CDR3 DNA reads as TGTGCCAGCAGTGCCCTACCGCGCCGCACAGATACGCAGTATTTT.

V is TRBV23-1 and J is TRBJ2-1, with D maybe TRBD1 (6 bases). TRBV23-1 is an ORF for which the function is uncertain. This CDR3 comprises 14 residues. V lost 6 bases and J lost 4, with 13 bases in between. Here the CDR3 reads CASRGASLYNEQFF. The DNA for the CDR3 is TGCGCCAGCAGGGGGGCTAGCTTGTACAATGAGCAGTTCTTC.

This clone was detected only a few times. The rearrangement links TRBV9 to TRBJ2-5, with 7 bases that match TRBD1. There are 15 residues in the CDR3. V lost 3 bases and J lost 3; bases outside the gene matches: 8. CDR1 is SGDLS, CDR2 YYNGEE, per germline. Here the CDR3 DNA reads TGTGCCAGCAGCGCTCAAGGGACAGAGGAAGAGACCCAGTACTTC. This encodes CASSAQGTEEETQYF.

In its sample, this clone was seen once. This sequence joins TRBV7-6 and TRBJ1-3; D is perhaps TRBD1 (5 bases). The germline CDR1 and CDR2 sequences are SGHVS and FNYEAQ. Trimming removed 0 bases from V and 2 bases from J, with 8 bases in between. The CDR3 covers 15 residues. The CDR3 DNA reads TGTGCCAGCAGCTTAGCGGGGGGAACTGGAAACACCATATATTTT. Protein: CASSLAGGTGNTIYF.

V is TRBV11-3 and J is TRBJ1-1; TRBD1 agrees at 10 bases. Trimming took 5 bases from V and 5 from J; bases not matched to a gene: 8. The CDR3 totals 15 residues. CDR1 and CDR2 from the germline V gene are SGHNT and YENEEA. The CDR3 is CASSPGQGGSTEAFF. Written as DNA, the CDR3 is TGTGCCAGCAGCCCCGGACAGGGGGGCAGTACTGAAGCTTTCTTT.

This rearrangement joins TRBV4-3 to TRBJ1-4; D is unresolved. The CDR3 covers 15 residues. Germline loops: CDR1 LGHNA, CDR2 YSLEER. The V gene lost 0 bases and the J gene lost 5 bases, with 10 bases spanning the gap. Written as DNA, the CDR3 is TGCGCCAGCAGCCAAGATGATGGCAGGAATGAAAAACTGTTTTTT. It codes for CASSQDDGRNEKLFF.

The chain employs TRBV29-1 and TRBJ2-3, with 9 bases aligning to TRBD1. J lost 3 bases, V lost 4 bases, and 5 bases had no gene match. There are 14 residues in the CDR3. Germline CDR1 is SQVTM and CDR2 is ANQGSEA. The CDR3 DNA reads TGCAGCGTTGGATGGGACAGGGAAACAGATACGCAGTATTTT. Translation: CSVGWDRETDTQYF.

CDR3 protein: CASSWTGFPTEAFF. CDR3 nucleotide sequence: TGTGCCAGCAGCTGGACAGGGTTCCCCACTGAAGCTTTCTTT. This chain uses TRBV7-3 with TRBJ1-1, with TRBD1 matching 8 bases. The CDR3 covers 14 residues. V lost 4 bases to trimming and J lost 4 bases; unmatched junction nucleotides: 5. CDR1 is SGHTA and CDR2 is FQGTGA in the germline V gene.

The rearrangement uses TRBV5-1 and TRBJ2-1; D remains unclear. V was cut by 0 bases and J by 5 bases, with 15 bases left in between. The germline V gene encodes CDR1 SGHRS and CDR2 YFSETQ. The CDR3 extends over 16 amino acids. The CDR3: CASSLAPRVENNEQFF. In DNA form, the CDR3 reads TGCGCCAGCAGCTTGGCCCCTCGCGTAGAAAACAATGAGCAGTTCTTC.

This clone appeared a single time. The chain combines TRBV18 with TRBJ2-1; the D is unclear. Between the trimmed V and J ends, which lost 6 bases and 6 bases, there was a span of 12 bases. The CDR3 spans 13 residues. Germline V gene lookup returns CDR1 KGHSH and CDR2 LQKENI. CDR3 in amino acids: CASSQTQVNEQFF. CDR3 DNA: TGTGCCAGCTCCCAGACCCAGGTCAATGAGCAGTTCTTC.

This chain links TRBV13 with TRBJ1-2, with D unresolved. The CDR3 runs to 11 residues. Trimming removed 8 bases at V and 8 bases at J, with 12 bases between. CDR1 and CDR2 (germline): PRHDT, FYEKMQ (reference sequence). CDR3 nucleotides: TGTGCCAGCTACTTGTCGGGAGGCTACACCTTC. Amino acids: CASYLSGGYTF.